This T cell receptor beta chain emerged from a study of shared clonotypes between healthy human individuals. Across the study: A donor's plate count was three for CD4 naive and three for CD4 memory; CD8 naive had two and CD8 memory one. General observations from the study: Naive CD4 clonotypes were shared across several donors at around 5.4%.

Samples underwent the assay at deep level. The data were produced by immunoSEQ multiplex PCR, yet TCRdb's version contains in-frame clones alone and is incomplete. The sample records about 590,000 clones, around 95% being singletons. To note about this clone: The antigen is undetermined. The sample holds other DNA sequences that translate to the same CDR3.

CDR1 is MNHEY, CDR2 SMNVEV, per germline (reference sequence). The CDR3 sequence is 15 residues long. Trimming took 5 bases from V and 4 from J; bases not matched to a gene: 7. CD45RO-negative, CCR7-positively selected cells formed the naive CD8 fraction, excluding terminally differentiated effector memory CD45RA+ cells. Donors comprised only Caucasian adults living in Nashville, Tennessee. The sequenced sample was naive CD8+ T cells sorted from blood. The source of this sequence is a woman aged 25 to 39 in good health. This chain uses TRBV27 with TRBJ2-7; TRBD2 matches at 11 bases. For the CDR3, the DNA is TGTGCCAGCAGTCCCGGAACTAGCGGGAGTTACGAGCAGTACTTC. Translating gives CASSPGTSGSYEQYF.